This entry features one T cell receptor (beta chain) sequence. Germline V gives CDR1 MNHEY, CDR2 SMNVEV (reference sequence). V shed 5 bases and J shed 3 bases, with 14 bases lying between them. This CDR3 has 15 amino acids. The data belong to a study of blood T cell repertoires in COVID-19. Original analysis: Estimation of nucleated cell counts was performed using reference gene primer amplification. Here immunoSEQ multiplex PCR was the method, and the copy in TCRdb shows in-frame clones only, minus some. That table furnishes V, J and clone size, whereas the DNA furnished D and trimming. The repertoire holds about 66,000 clones, with 65% to 90% as singletons.

Sequencing was done on a sample of peripheral blood. This chain links TRBV27 with TRBJ2-1; D is perhaps TRBD1 (6 bases). This TCR was recovered from a man in his sixties with acute or convalescent COVID-19. CDR3 bases: TGTGCCAGCAGTAGAAACCGGGACAACTACAATGAGCAGTTCTTC. It translates to CASSRNRDNYNEQFF.